The clone carrying this T cell receptor beta chain was picked up a small number of times. The antigen is not known. The germline V gene has CDR1 LGHNA and CDR2 YNFKEQ. The germline V and J ends were trimmed by 1 base and 3 bases, with 13 bases remaining between them. This CDR3 has 15 amino acids. This entry belongs to a study of cytomegalovirus exposure and HLA in healthy donors. Points from the study as a whole: There were several of the most significant clusters that appeared linked to common viral pathogens in a later analysis. Later work associated 16,951 TCR beta sequences with HLA alleles at 0.05 false discovery rate. Earlier analysis looked at TCR beta V segments, and most were productive about 87% or about 30% of the time. From TCR beta sequences, most subjects' HLA-A and HLA-B alleles were reportedly predicted accurately.

PCR was performed using 60 Vbeta and 13 Jbeta primers. Profiling relied on immunoSEQ multiplex PCR, and the TCRdb table lists in-frame clones only, not all of them. The sample carries roughly 97,000 clones, around 73% recorded once. This TCR was recovered from a man in his forties or fifties in good health and CMV-seronegative. The sequenced sample was PBMCs. The chain is built from TRBV4-2 and TRBJ2-7, with D perhaps TRBD2 (6 bases). The CDR3 DNA is TGTGCCAGCAGCCAAGGACTAGGGGAAAACTACGAGCAGTACTTC. Protein sequence: CASSQGLGENYEQYF.